This TCR beta chain was documented in a study of T and B cells in COVID-19 patients. Overall study context: Blood was sampled from COVID-19 patients who were either actively infected or recovered.

As for this clonotype: The antigen remains unidentified.

BIOMED2 TRB-A/B primer pools were used in multiplex TRB PCR. MiXCR was run by TCRdb on the multiplex PCR reads, yielding one entry per CDR3 protein. The sample includes around 9,000 distinct CDR3 sequences, roughly 31% of them seen just once. Study outcomes and limitations: Highly clonal in active COVID-19, TRB repertoires exceeded healthy-donor diversity and richness at recovery. Patients with COVID-19 reportedly showed strongly skewed T cell receptor beta variable and joining gene usage.

From blood, roughly 220-550 ng of genomic DNA served as TRB template. Sequencing was done on a sample of blood. The receptor comes from a human donor who had recovered from COVID-19.

The CDR3 DNA follows: TGTGCCAGCAGCCAACCTCAGGGGGCTGGCGGCTACACCTTC. Encoded protein: CASSQPQGAGGYTF. This chain connects TRBV4-2 to TRBJ1-2; 8 positions agree with TRBD1. After removal of 2 bases from V and 8 bases from J, the junction contained 7 bases not matched to a gene. The CDR3 consists of 14 residues. CDR1 is LGHNA, CDR2 YNFKEQ, per germline.